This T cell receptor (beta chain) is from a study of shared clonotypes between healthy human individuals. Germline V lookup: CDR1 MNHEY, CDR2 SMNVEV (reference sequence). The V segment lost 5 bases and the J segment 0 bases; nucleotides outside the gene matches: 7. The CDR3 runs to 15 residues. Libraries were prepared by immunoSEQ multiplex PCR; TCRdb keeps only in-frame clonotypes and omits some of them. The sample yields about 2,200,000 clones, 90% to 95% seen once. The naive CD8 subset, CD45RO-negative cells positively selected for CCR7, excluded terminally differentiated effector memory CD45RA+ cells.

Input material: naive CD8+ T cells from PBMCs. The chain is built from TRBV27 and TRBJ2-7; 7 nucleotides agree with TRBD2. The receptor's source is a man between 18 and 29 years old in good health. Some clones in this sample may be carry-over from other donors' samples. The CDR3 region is CASSPRGGVSYEQYF. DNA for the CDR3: TGTGCCAGCAGTCCCCGGGGAGGGGTCTCCTACGAGCAGTACTTC.